These 11 T cell receptor beta chains originate from one sample sequenced in a study of neurological immune-mediated disorders. Using its own MiXCR run on the 5' RACE reads, TCRdb lists one record per CDR3 protein. The sample records some 70,000 distinct CDR3 sequences, 3% to 4% being singletons. Sequenced: PBMCs. Receptors originate from a man in his forties with multiple sclerosis.

The chain recombines TRBV5-1 with TRBJ2-1; 8 bases line up with TRBD2. Germline V gene data show CDR1 as SGHRS and CDR2 as YFSETQ. The junction had 7 bases not matched to a gene; V was cut back by 3 bases and J by 5 bases. CDR3 length: 15 amino acids. The CDR3 sequence: CASSSPAGVDNEQFF. DNA of the CDR3: TGCGCCAGCAGCTCCCCAGCGGGGGTCGACAATGAGCAGTTCTTC.

This clonotype came up many times. The chain joins TRBV6-5 to TRBJ2-7; maybe TRBD1 (5 bases). Germline CDR1 and CDR2: MNHEY and SVGAGI. V lost 2 bases to trimming and J lost 9 bases, with 8 bases between them. The CDR3 extends over 11 amino acids. The DNA of the CDR3 is TGTGCCAGCAGTTACGGGGCAACGCAGTACTTC. Translation gives CASSYGATQYF.

This clonotype has at least ten counts. The chain couples TRBV7-8 to TRBJ2-3; the D call may be TRBD1 or TRBD2 (5 bases each). The germline CDR1 and CDR2 sequences are SGHVS and FQNEAQ. This CDR3 region has 15 residues. With 2 bases removed from V and 0 bases from J, the gap between germline ends came to 9 bases. CDR3 region: CASSLSRGSTDTQYF. The CDR3 coding sequence is TGTGCCAGCAGCTTATCCCGGGGCAGCACAGATACGCAGTATTTT.

This clonotype occurred many times. This chain connects TRBV5-1 to TRBJ1-1, with D tentatively TRBD1 (6 bases). Germline values: CDR1 SGHRS, CDR2 YFSETQ. CDR3 length: 14 amino acids. Trimming pared 0 bases from V and 7 bases from J, leaving 13 bases between. DNA of the CDR3: TGCGCCAGCAGCTTGGATTGGGGCAGGGGTGAAGCTTTCTTT. As protein: CASSLDWGRGEAFF.

This clonotype was recorded at least ten times. The chain uses TRBV5-1 and TRBJ2-3; D not resolved. Germline V gene sequence: CDR1 SGHRS, CDR2 YFSETQ. The CDR3 loop spans 16 amino acids. The V gene lost 0 bases and the J gene lost 4 bases, with 15 bases spanning the gap. CDR3 nucleotides: TGCGCCAGCAGCTTGGCCAACCGGGTTAGGGCAGATACGCAGTATTTT. Translating gives CASSLANRVRADTQYF.

In its sample, this clonotype was seen many times. The chain has TRBV12-3 or TRBV12-4 and TRBJ2-3; D is perhaps TRBD2 (6 bases). The CDR3 is made up of 15 amino acids. V lost 5 bases and J lost 1, with 13 bases in between. The CDR3 region is CASSPPGGRTDTQYF. CDR3 in DNA: TGTGCCAGCAGTCCCCCCGGGGGTCGCACAGATACGCAGTATTTT.

This clonotype occurred many times. This sequence joins TRBV12-3 or TRBV12-4 and TRBJ1-1; TRBD1 might be the D (6 bases). V was pared by 6 bases and J by 4 bases, with 15 bases between. The CDR3 totals 14 residues. CDR3 region: CASRVGGLVTEAFF. CDR3 nucleotides: TGTGCCAGCAGGGTAGGGGGATTGGTCACTGAAGCTTTCTTT.

Many counts were recorded for this clonotype. V and J are TRBV12-3 or TRBV12-4 and TRBJ2-3, with D tentatively TRBD1 or TRBD2 (6 bases each). V was shortened by 1 base and J by 7 bases, with 12 bases between the two germline ends. The CDR3 has 14 residues. The CDR3 sequence: CASSLGLGGNTQYF. DNA of the CDR3: TGTGCCAGCAGTTTAGGGTTGGGGGGCAATACGCAGTATTTT.

In its sample, this clonotype was seen many times. This rearrangement joins TRBV7-6 to TRBJ2-5; 7 bases line up with TRBD1. The CDR3 loop spans 16 amino acids. The V gene end was trimmed by 4 bases and the J gene end by 0 bases; junction bases not matched to a gene: 8. From germline, CDR1 is SGHVS and CDR2 FNYEAQ. CDR3 amino acids: CASSSPEGAHQETQYF. CDR3 nucleotide sequence: TGTGCCAGCAGCTCCCCCGAGGGGGCCCACCAAGAGACCCAGTACTTC.

Many counts were recorded for this clonotype. V gene TRBV5-6 combines with J gene TRBJ1-5; 7 bases map to TRBD1. The germline CDR1 and CDR2 sequences are SGHDT and YYEEEE. This CDR3 comprises 15 residues. J was trimmed by 4 bases and V by 4 bases; bases with no gene match: 8. In DNA form, the CDR3 reads TGTGCCAGCAGCGGCAGGGGGGCGAAGAATCAGCCCCAGCATTTT. It specifies CASSGRGAKNQPQHF.

This clonotype was seen at least ten times. The chain has TRBV5-1 and TRBJ2-3, with D unresolved. Per germline, CDR1 SGHRS and CDR2 YFSETQ. The CDR3 spans 15 residues. Trimming stripped 0 bases from V and 4 bases from J, with 12 bases between. The CDR3 reads CASSLERFGSDTQYF. Here the CDR3 DNA reads TGCGCCAGCAGCTTGGAACGGTTTGGATCAGATACGCAGTATTTT.